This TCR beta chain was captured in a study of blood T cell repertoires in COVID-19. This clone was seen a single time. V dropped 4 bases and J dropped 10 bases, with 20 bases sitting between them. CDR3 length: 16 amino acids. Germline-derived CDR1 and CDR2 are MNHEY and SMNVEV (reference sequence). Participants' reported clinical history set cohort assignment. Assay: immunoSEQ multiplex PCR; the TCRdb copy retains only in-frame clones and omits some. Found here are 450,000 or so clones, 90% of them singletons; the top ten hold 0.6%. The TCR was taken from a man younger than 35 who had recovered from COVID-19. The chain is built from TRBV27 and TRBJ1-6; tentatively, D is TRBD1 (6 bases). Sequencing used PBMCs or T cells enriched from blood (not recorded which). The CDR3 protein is CASSYWGQGKTSPLHF. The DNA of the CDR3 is TGTGCCAGCAGTTATTGGGGACAAGGGAAGACCTCACCCCTCCACTTT.